These 5 T cell receptor beta chains originate from one sample sequenced in a study of beta chain features in type 1 diabetes. Regarding the study as a whole: Shortening of TCRB CDR3s, moderate but significant, appeared in all four CD4+ subsets of Type 1 diabetes patients.

These TCRs' antigens remain unknown. The study reverse transcribed the entire isolated RNA, so it sequenced expressed TCRB transcripts. Generated by immunoSEQ multiplex PCR, the TCRdb table keeps only in-frame clones and is missing some. The sample shows 600,000 or so clones, around an eighth of them seen only once. The sequencing input was naive CD4+ T cells from blood. These TCRs come from a man aged 25 to 45 with type 1 diabetes.

The chain is built from TRBV5-4 and TRBJ1-6, with a possible D match to TRBD1 (5 bases). Looked up from germline, CDR1 is SGHNT and CDR2 is YYREEE (reference sequence). The CDR3 totals 14 residues. V lost 0 bases and J lost 9, with 10 bases in between. CDR3 sequence: CASSLGQKASPLHF. CDR3 in DNA: TGTGCCAGCAGCTTGGGACAGAAGGCTTCACCCCTCCACTTT.

This chain connects TRBV29-1 to TRBJ1-1; D is ambiguous. This CDR3 is built from 11 residues. Trimming took off 6 bases at V and 3 bases at J, with 8 bases between the two ends. Germline V lookup: CDR1 SQVTM, CDR2 ANQGSEA. The DNA of the CDR3 is TGCAGCGTAGAAAGGGACACTGAAGCTTTCTTT. Its protein product is CSVERDTEAFF.

The chain carries TRBV4-3 and TRBJ2-7, with unresolved D. Trimming cost V 0 bases and J 1 base, with 7 bases left between them. Germline V gives CDR1 LGHNA, CDR2 YSLEER. This CDR3 comprises 14 residues. CDR3 nucleotides: TGCGCCAGCAGCCAAGATGCCCAGTCCTACGAGCAGTACTTC. This encodes CASSQDAQSYEQYF.

The J gene is TRBJ1-2, the V gene TRBV2, with 8 nucleotides matching TRBD1. Germline V lookup: CDR1 SNHLY, CDR2 FYNNEI. There are 12 residues in the CDR3. Trimming at V came to 6 bases and at J to 6 bases, leaving 3 bases not matched to a gene. CDR3 bases: TGTGCCAGCAGCCGGACAGGGAATGGCTACACCTTC. Its protein is CASSRTGNGYTF. Complete variable domain (other parts from reference TRBV2 and TRBJ1-2): EPEVTQTPSHQVTQMGQEVILRCVPISNHLYFYWYRQILGQKVEFLVSFYNNEISEKSEIFDDQFSVERPDGSNFTLKIRSTKLEDSAMYFCASSRTGNGYTFGSGTRLTVV.

The gene calls are TRBV9 and TRBJ2-1, with 14 bases matching TRBD2. Germline V lookup: CDR1 SGDLS, CDR2 YYNGEE. The length of the CDR3 is 18 residues. Trimming removed 0 bases from V and 7 bases from J; junction bases left unmatched: 9. The CDR3 sequence: CASSVAFGLAGGLNEQFF. For the CDR3, the DNA is TGTGCCAGCAGCGTAGCGTTCGGACTAGCGGGGGGTTTGAATGAGCAGTTCTTC.